These 14 T cell receptor beta chains share one sample of origin, sequenced in a study of shared clonotypes between healthy human individuals. Generated by immunoSEQ multiplex PCR, the TCRdb table keeps only in-frame clones and is missing some. The sample shows about 1.1 million clones, 78% of them seen only once. The sequenced material came from memory CD4+ T cells from PBMCs. Subset in this sample: CD45RA-negative fraction. The receptor set was obtained from a man younger than 35 in good health. Some clones in this sample may be carry-over from other donors' samples.

The CDR3 loop reads CASSLEASDGFSYF. The CDR3 bases are TGTGCCAGCAGCTTAGAGGCCAGCGACGGTTTCAGCTACTTC. The rearrangement links TRBV7-7 to TRBJ2-7, with D unresolved. The length of the CDR3 is 14 residues. Trimming cost V 1 base and J 13 bases, with 20 bases left between them. Germline assignment: CDR1 SSHAT and CDR2 FNYEAQ (reference sequence).

This clone was seen once. The chain joins TRBV4-1 to TRBJ2-5; 8 bases align to TRBD2. Germline assignment: CDR1 MGHRA and CDR2 YSYEKL. Unmatched junction bases numbered 16, after V lost 2 bases and J lost 5 bases. The CDR3 loop spans 18 amino acids. The CDR3 DNA follows: TGCGCCAGCAGCCAACCTTTTGGGCTAGCGGGTATAGGGGAGACCCAGTACTTC. Translated: CASSQPFGLAGIGETQYF.

The chain links TRBV5-1 to TRBJ2-1; 8 nucleotides match TRBD2. There are 16 residues in the CDR3. V shed 4 bases and J 4 bases; nucleotides not matched to a gene: 10. Per the germline V gene, CDR1 is SGHRS and CDR2 is YFSETQ. The CDR3 region has the DNA TGCGCCAGCAGCCCCGGGGGGGCTAGCGGGTACAATGAGCAGTTCTTC. Translated, it gives CASSPGGASGYNEQFF.

The V and J genes are TRBV28 and TRBJ2-1; D unresolved. Per germline, CDR1 MDHEN and CDR2 SYDVKM. Trimming removed 7 bases at V and 7 bases at J, with 20 bases between. The CDR3 is made up of 15 amino acids. The CDR3 coding sequence is TGTGCCAGCACCCCCGCCCAAACCAGTGCTAATGAGCAGTTCTTC. Its translation: CASTPAQTSANEQFF.

This clone has more than one count but fewer than ten. In DNA form, the CDR3 reads TGTGCCACCAGCAGAGACGCAGGGACACCCTACGAGCAGTACTTC. It translates to CATSRDAGTPYEQYF. The gene calls are TRBV15 and TRBJ2-7; a possible D gene is TRBD1 (6 bases). CDR3 length equals 15 residues. Germline V gene lookup returns CDR1 LNHNV and CDR2 YYDKDF (reference sequence). V lost 0 bases and J lost 2, with 11 bases in between.

This chain joins TRBV5-1 and TRBJ2-1, with TRBD2 matching over 7 bases. Germline CDR1 and CDR2: SGHRS and YFSETQ. This CDR3 has 14 residues. J was trimmed by 1 base and V by 6 bases; bases with no gene match: 4. For the CDR3, the DNA is TGCGCCAGCAATCTAGCGGAGTCCTACAATGAGCAGTTCTTC. Translating it yields CASNLAESYNEQFF. Full variable domain (outside the CDR3, taken from reference TRBV5-1 and TRBJ2-1): KAGVTQTPRYLIKTRGQQVTLSCSPISGHRSVSWYQQTPGQGLQFLFEYFSETQRNKGNFPGRFSGRQFSNSRSEMNVSTLELGDSALYLCASNLAESYNEQFFGPGTRLTVL.

The rearrangement uses TRBV7-9 and TRBJ2-5; D may be TRBD2 (5 bases). CDR3 length: 13 amino acids. Trimming left V 3 bases short and J 4 bases short, with 9 bases between. Looked up from germline, CDR1 is SEHNR and CDR2 is FQNEAQ (reference sequence). For the CDR3, the DNA is TGTGCCAGCAGCTTCGGCGCGGGAGAGACCCAGTACTTC. Its translation: CASSFGAGETQYF.

The sample holds many counts of this clone. This same CDR3 is encoded by further DNA sequences in the sample. This chain connects TRBV2 to TRBJ2-3; TRBD2 is a possible D gene (7 bases). Looked up from germline, CDR1 is SNHLY and CDR2 is FYNNEI. Trimming stripped 3 bases from V and 6 bases from J, with 10 bases between. The CDR3 contains 13 residues. The CDR3 DNA sequence: TGTGCCAGCAGTGATGGGGGGGCGGATACGCAGTATTTT. Residues: CASSDGGADTQYF.

This chain links TRBV5-1 with TRBJ2-5, with TRBD1 matching over 8 bases. Germline CDR1 is SGHRS and CDR2 is YFSETQ. The CDR3 covers 16 residues. J gave up 0 bases and V 0 bases, and 4 bases lay outside the gene matches. The CDR3 region is CASSLADRGNQETQYF. In nucleotides, the CDR3 is TGCGCCAGCAGCTTGGCCGACAGGGGCAACCAAGAGACCCAGTACTTC.

The chain carries TRBV11-3 and TRBJ1-4; D is possibly TRBD1 (6 bases). The CDR3 spans 17 residues. Trimming left V 5 bases short and J 5 bases short, with 21 bases between. CDR1 and CDR2 from the germline V gene are SGHNT and YENEEA. CDR3 loop: CASSAANRGHRNEKLFF. CDR3 DNA sequence: TGTGCCAGCAGCGCAGCGAATAGGGGACACCGGAATGAAAAACTGTTTTTT.

The chain links TRBV19 to TRBJ2-5; the match to TRBD2 covers 7 bases. The CDR3 is 15 residues long. The V segment lost 3 bases and the J segment 1 base; nucleotides outside the gene matches: 5. CDR1 and CDR2 (germline): LNHDA, SQIVND (reference sequence). CDR3 sequence reads: CASSMGRGIQETQYF. CDR3 nucleotide sequence: TGTGCCAGTAGTATGGGGCGGGGGATCCAAGAGACCCAGTACTTC.

The rearrangement links TRBV15 to TRBJ1-2; tentative D call: TRBD1 (5 bases). The CDR3 extends over 15 amino acids. With 3 bases removed from V and 0 bases from J, the gap between germline ends came to 11 bases. Germline values: CDR1 LNHNV, CDR2 YYDKDF (reference sequence). Here the CDR3 reads CATSRGTGTNYGYTF. The CDR3 nucleotides are TGTGCCACCAGCAGGGGAACAGGTACTAACTATGGCTACACCTTC.

The CDR3 loop is CAWSVGRELRGTGVTQYF. CDR3 sequence (DNA): TGTGCCTGGAGTGTTGGTCGGGAATTAAGGGGGACAGGGGTGACCCAGTACTTC. The chain links TRBV30 to TRBJ2-5, with 10 nucleotides matching TRBD1. The trim removed 0 bases at V and 7 bases at J, leaving 17 bases unmatched. Germline CDR1 reads GTSNPN; CDR2 reads SVGIG (reference sequence). The CDR3 is 18 amino acids.

DNA of the CDR3: TGTGCCAGCAGCAATTCCGGGGCCATACTATCGGACTACGAGCAGTACTTC. Protein: CASSNSGAILSDYEQYF. The genes are TRBV5-4 and TRBJ2-7; perhaps D is TRBD1 or TRBD2 (5 bases each). Trimming pared 4 bases from V and 3 bases from J, leaving 23 bases between. The CDR3 is 17 amino acids. Germline CDR1 is SGHNT and CDR2 is YYREEE (reference sequence).